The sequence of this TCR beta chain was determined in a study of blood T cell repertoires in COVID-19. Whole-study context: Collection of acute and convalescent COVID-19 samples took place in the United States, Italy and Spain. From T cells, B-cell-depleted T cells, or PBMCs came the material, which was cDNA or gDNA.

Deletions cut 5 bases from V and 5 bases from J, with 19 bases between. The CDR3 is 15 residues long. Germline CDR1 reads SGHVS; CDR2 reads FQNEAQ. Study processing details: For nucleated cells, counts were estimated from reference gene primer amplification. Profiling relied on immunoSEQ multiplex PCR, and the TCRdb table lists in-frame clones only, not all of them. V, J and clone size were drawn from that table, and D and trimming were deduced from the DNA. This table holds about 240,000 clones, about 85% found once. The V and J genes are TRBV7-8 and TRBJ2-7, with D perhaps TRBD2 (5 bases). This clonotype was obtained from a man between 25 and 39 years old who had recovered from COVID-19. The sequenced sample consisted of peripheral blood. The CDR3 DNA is TGTGCCAGCAGCGGAGAGTTCGGGATATTGCACGAGCAGTACTTC. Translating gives CASSGEFGILHEQYF.